A single sample is the source of the 9 T cell receptor beta chains below, sequenced in a study of blood T cell repertoires in COVID-19. Some clones are missing from TCRdb's copy, which holds only in-frame ones; the method was immunoSEQ multiplex PCR. The profile covers roughly 240,000 clones, with about 86% appearing a single time and about 4% taken by the ten largest. The specimen was peripheral blood. The receptors derive from a man younger than 35 with active or convalescent COVID-19.

In nucleotides, the CDR3 is TGTGCCTGGAGTACTAGCGGGGGGCCCTACGAGCAGTACTTC. This gives the protein CAWSTSGGPYEQYF. The chain is built from TRBV30 and TRBJ2-7, with 12 bases aligning to TRBD2. The CDR3 is 14 amino acids. The V and J ends lost 2 bases and 2 bases, in that order; junction bases with no gene match: 1. Germline loops: CDR1 GTSNPN, CDR2 SVGIG (reference sequence).

The gene calls are TRBV4-2 and TRBJ1-1; D possibly corresponds to TRBD1 (5 bases). The germline V and J ends were trimmed by 1 base and 5 bases, with 14 bases remaining between them. The CDR3 extends over 15 amino acids. The germline gives CDR1 LGHNA, CDR2 YNFKEQ. CDR3 amino acids: CASSQGSSRGTEAFF. CDR3 nucleotide sequence: TGTGCCAGCAGCCAAGGATCATCGCGGGGGACTGAAGCTTTCTTT.

This clone turned up a few times. V usage is TRBV7-6 and J usage is TRBJ2-7; TRBD1 agrees at 9 bases. Per germline, CDR1 SGHVS and CDR2 FNYEAQ. After removal of 0 bases from V and 3 bases from J, the junction contained 6 bases not matched to a gene. The CDR3 has 16 residues. The CDR3 loop reads CASSLAAQGAIYEQYF. CDR3 coding DNA: TGTGCCAGCAGCTTAGCTGCACAGGGGGCTATCTACGAGCAGTACTTC.

The V and J genes are TRBV7-6 and TRBJ2-5; possibly TRBD1 for D (6 bases). The germline V gene encodes CDR1 SGHVS and CDR2 FNYEAQ. Between the trimmed V and J ends, which lost 5 bases and 5 bases, there was a span of 18 bases. The CDR3 loop spans 15 amino acids. CDR3 region: CASSLGQGNWETQYF. The DNA for the CDR3 is TGTGCCAGCAGCCTTGGGCAGGGGAATTGGGAGACCCAGTACTTC.

V and J are TRBV15 and TRBJ1-5; D remains ambiguous. CDR1 is LNHNV and CDR2 is YYDKDF in the germline V gene (reference sequence). The V and J ends lost 1 base and 4 bases respectively, with 5 bases between them. This CDR3 contains 13 residues. The DNA for the CDR3 is TGTGCCACCAGCAGAGCTACGAATCAGCCCCAGCATTTT. Translated: CATSRATNQPQHF.

The CDR3 nucleotides read TGCGCCAGCAGCCGAAATATAGAACCGGGACAGGGCCCATCCTATAATTCACCCCTCCACTTT. This gives the protein CASSRNIEPGQGPSYNSPLHF. The V and J genes are TRBV5-1 and TRBJ1-6, with 9 positions matching TRBD1. The J segment lost 1 base and the V segment lost 4 bases, leaving 18 bases of the junction unmatched. The CDR3 extends over 21 amino acids. The germline V gene encodes CDR1 SGHRS and CDR2 YFSETQ.

The sample holds a few counts of this clone. The CDR3 nucleotides are TGTGCCTGGAGTAACAGGGGGCTGGTTGGCTACACCTTC. This sequence encodes CAWSNRGLVGYTF. The V and J genes are TRBV30 and TRBJ1-2; TRBD1 agrees at 9 bases. V lost 2 bases, J lost 7 bases, and 5 bases stayed unmatched. Germline V gene data show CDR1 as GTSNPN and CDR2 as SVGIG (reference sequence). The CDR3 covers 13 residues.

The J gene is TRBJ2-2, the V gene TRBV19; 7 positions agree with TRBD1. The CDR3 extends over 17 amino acids. Germline V gene lookup returns CDR1 LNHDA and CDR2 SQIVND (reference sequence). The junction had 5 bases not matched to a gene; V was cut back by 1 base and J by 0 bases. This CDR3 is CASSIARGSANTGELFF. For the CDR3, the DNA is TGTGCCAGTAGTATAGCCAGGGGGTCCGCGAACACCGGGGAGCTGTTTTTT. Supplemented by reference TRBV19 and TRBJ2-2, the full variable domain reads DGGITQSPKYLFRKEGQNVTLSCEQNLNHDAMYWYRQDPGQGLRLIYYSQIVNDFQKGDIAEGYSVSREKKESFPLTVTSAQKNPTAFYLCASSIARGSANTGELFFGEGSRLTVL.

This clone was detected only once. The chain joins TRBV7-9 to TRBJ2-3, with 12 bases aligning to TRBD2. The CDR3 sequence is 15 residues long. V dropped 5 bases and J dropped 4; count of bases not matched to a gene: 4. Germline CDR1 SEHNR, CDR2 FQNEAQ (reference sequence). The CDR3 here is CASSPSGGAPDTQYF. DNA for the CDR3: TGTGCCAGCAGCCCTAGCGGGGGGGCCCCAGATACGCAGTATTTT.